What follows are 2 T cell receptor beta chains derived from one specimen sequenced in a study of cytomegalovirus exposure and HLA in healthy donors. The PCR made use of 60 Vbeta and 13 Jbeta primers. Only in-frame clones appear in the TCRdb table, and some are missing; sequencing was by immunoSEQ multiplex PCR. This repertoire shows around 130,000 clones, approximately 70% found once; its top ten account for under 3%. The sample comprised PBMCs. The receptors shown here come from a woman aged 55 to 70 in good health and CMV-seropositive.

The rearrangement uses TRBV5-8 and TRBJ1-2; D is unclear. The CDR3 is 13 amino acids. V was pared by 0 bases and J by 6 bases, with 9 bases between. The germline V gene has CDR1 SGHTS and CDR2 YDEGEE. The CDR3 nucleotides read TGTGCCAGCAGCTTGGGACAAAGCCATGGCTACACCTTC. This translates into CASSLGQSHGYTF.

The chain has TRBV10-2 and TRBJ2-7; D possibly corresponds to TRBD1 (6 bases). V was pared by 0 bases and J by 1 base, with 19 bases between. The CDR3 totals 18 residues. Looked up from germline, CDR1 is WSHSY and CDR2 is SAAADI. The CDR3: CASSESGRGSRFSYEQYF. For the CDR3, the DNA is TGCGCCAGCAGTGAGTCCGGCAGGGGCTCGCGTTTTTCCTACGAGCAGTACTTC.